The 6 T cell receptor beta chains in this list originate from one sample, sequenced in a study of cytomegalovirus exposure and HLA in healthy donors. PCR involved 60 Vbeta and 13 Jbeta primers. The repertoire was sequenced with immunoSEQ multiplex PCR; TCRdb's copy has only in-frame clones and lacks some. The sample gives roughly 250,000 clones, about four fifths of which show up once; about 0.28% is in the top ten. Sequenced input: PBMCs. Receptors originate from a girl aged 2-10 years in good health and CMV-seronegative.

The chain carries TRBV5-5 and TRBJ1-3; D is uncertain. Germline CDR1 reads SGHKS; CDR2 reads YYEKEE (reference sequence). Trimming removed 4 bases from V and 0 bases from J, with 8 bases in between. The CDR3 has 14 amino acids. CDR3 nucleotides: TGTGCCAGCAGCGTGACAAGCTCTGGAAACACCATATATTTT. This sequence encodes CASSVTSSGNTIYF.

The chain couples TRBV27 to TRBJ2-1; 8 bases are shared with TRBD2. J lost 4 bases, V lost 7 bases, and 15 bases had no gene match. This CDR3 is built from 17 residues. Germline V gene sequence: CDR1 MNHEY, CDR2 SMNVEV (reference sequence). CDR3: CASTSSLAGLIYNEQFF. In DNA form, the CDR3 reads TGTGCCAGCACGTCGTCCCTAGCGGGCCTTATATACAATGAGCAGTTCTTC.

The V and J genes are TRBV29-1 and TRBJ1-5; D gene ambiguous. V was cut by 7 bases and J by 0 bases, with 7 bases left in between. The V gene's germline CDR1 is SQVTM and CDR2 ANQGSEA. This CDR3 spans 12 amino acids. The CDR3 DNA is TGCAGCGCGAGAAATAGCAATCAGCCCCAGCATTTT. The encoded protein is CSARNSNQPQHF. The full variable domain, its missing parts supplied by reference TRBV29-1 and TRBJ1-5, is SAVISQKPSRDICQRGTSLTIQCQVDSQVTMMFWYRQQPGQSLTLIATANQGSEATYESGFVIDKFPISRPNLTFSTLTVSNMSPEDSSIYLCSARNSNQPQHFGDGTRLSIL.

This chain links TRBV7-6 with TRBJ1-5, with 7 bases matching TRBD1. The CDR3 loop spans 16 amino acids. J was trimmed by 1 base and V by 5 bases; bases with no gene match: 8. Germline values: CDR1 SGHVS, CDR2 FNYEAQ. DNA of the CDR3: TGTGCCAGCAGCCCGACAGGGCGAGGGAGCAATCAGCCCCAGCATTTT. Amino acid sequence: CASSPTGRGSNQPQHF.

The chain is built from TRBV7-2 and TRBJ2-7; D unresolved. Germline V gene lookup returns CDR1 SGHTA and CDR2 FQGNSA. The length of the CDR3 is 12 residues. Trimming took 4 bases from V and 2 from J, leaving 6 bases between them. CDR3 region: CASSSDTYEQYF. The CDR3 DNA is TGTGCCAGCAGCTCTGACACCTACGAGCAGTACTTC.

The chain joins TRBV9 to TRBJ2-4; TRBD2 matches at 9 bases. V was pared by 3 bases and J by 6 bases, with 7 bases of the junction left unmatched. Germline lookup yields CDR1 SGDLS and CDR2 YYNGEE. This CDR3 has 15 residues. In DNA, the CDR3 is TGTGCCAGCAGCGCGGGCGGGGGGGCCGGAAACATTCAGTACTTC. Translating gives CASSAGGGAGNIQYF.